Listed here are 26 T cell receptor beta chains from one sample, sequenced in a study of cytomegalovirus exposure and HLA in healthy donors. PCR amplification relied on 60 Vbeta primers (plus 13 Jbeta primers). The data were produced by immunoSEQ multiplex PCR, yet TCRdb's version contains in-frame clones alone and is incomplete. The table lists around 170,000 clones, roughly 80% of them singletons. Sequencing was carried out using PBMCs. These receptors came from a male donor in good health and CMV-seronegative.

A few counts support this clone. This chain connects TRBV4-3 to TRBJ2-5, with 11 positions matching TRBD1. The CDR3 contains 15 residues. J gave up 4 bases and V 4 bases, and 5 bases lay outside the gene matches. The V gene's germline CDR1 is LGHNA and CDR2 YSLEER. CDR3 residues: CASSPRTGGGETQYF. DNA for the CDR3: TGCGCCAGCAGCCCCCGGACAGGGGGCGGAGAGACCCAGTACTTC.

The chain uses TRBV6-5 and TRBJ1-6; the D gene is possibly TRBD1 (5 bases). V was cut by 0 bases and J by 6 bases, with 9 bases left in between. This CDR3 region has 15 residues. Germline CDR1 is MNHEY and CDR2 is SVGAGI. The DNA for the CDR3 is TGTGCCAGCAGTTACTCGTGGCAGGGTAATTCACCCCTCCACTTT. Protein product: CASSYSWQGNSPLHF.

The CDR3 DNA sequence: TGTGCCAGCTCACCAGACGACAGGTTCTACGAGCAGTACTTC. Its translation is CASSPDDRFYEQYF. The chain joins TRBV18 to TRBJ2-7; the D gene is possibly TRBD1 (6 bases). Germline V gives CDR1 KGHSH, CDR2 LQKENI. The CDR3 sequence is 14 residues long. Trimming cost V 2 bases and J 3 bases, with 11 bases left between them.

The V gene is TRBV18, the J gene TRBJ1-4, with TRBD1 as a possible D gene (5 bases). Germline V gives CDR1 KGHSH, CDR2 LQKENI. V lost 3 bases and J lost 2, with 10 bases in between. The CDR3 contains 15 residues. The CDR3 region has the DNA TGTGCCAGCTCACCGCGGGACGGTACTAATGAAAAACTGTTTTTT. It yields the protein CASSPRDGTNEKLFF.

J is TRBJ1-1 and V is TRBV9; a possible D gene is TRBD1 (5 bases). Germline V gene sequence: CDR1 SGDLS, CDR2 YYNGEE. This CDR3 is 15 amino acids long. The V end lost 4 bases, the J end lost 4 bases, and 17 bases lay between the germline ends. In nucleotides, the CDR3 is TGTGCCAGCAGCCCGAGCCAGGGATTCCGCACTGAAGCTTTCTTT. It translates to CASSPSQGFRTEAFF.

The chain employs TRBV19 and TRBJ2-1, with 7 bases lining up with TRBD2. V trimming: 1 base; J trimming: 9 bases; junction bases outside the gene matches: 6. Germline assignment: CDR1 LNHDA and CDR2 SQIVND (reference sequence). The CDR3 has 14 amino acids. Written as DNA, the CDR3 is TGTGCCAGTAGTATAGGGCGGGAGTGGGGTGAGCAGTTCTTC. Translating it yields CASSIGREWGEQFF.

The J gene is TRBJ1-1, the V gene TRBV4-3; no clear D gene. Germline V gene data show CDR1 as LGHNA and CDR2 as YSLEER. This CDR3 region has 15 residues. V lost 0 bases and J lost 5, with 13 bases in between. CDR3 sequence (DNA): TGCGCCAGCAGCCAAGACCTGGGCCTGGGTACTGAAGCTTTCTTT. Its protein product is CASSQDLGLGTEAFF.

The rearrangement links TRBV11-3 to TRBJ2-5; TRBD1 might be the D (6 bases). CDR1 SGHNT and CDR2 YENEEA come from the germline V gene. CDR3 length: 13 amino acids. V shed 5 bases and J shed 4 bases, with 11 bases lying between them. The CDR3 DNA follows: TGTGCCAGCAGCGGGGGCCGTGGAGAGACCCAGTACTTC. It translates to CASSGGRGETQYF.

CDR3 nucleotides: TGTGCCAGCAGTTTGGGAGACAGGGGACATGAGCAGTTCTTC. This sequence encodes CASSLGDRGHEQFF. The J gene is TRBJ2-1, the V gene TRBV28, with 8 bases lining up with TRBD1. Germline loops: CDR1 MDHEN, CDR2 SYDVKM. The V and J ends lost 3 bases and 8 bases, in that order; junction bases with no gene match: 6. The CDR3 extends over 14 amino acids.

The chain is built from TRBV27 and TRBJ1-5; weak D call: TRBD1 (5 bases). Germline V gives CDR1 MNHEY, CDR2 SMNVEV (reference sequence). The V and J ends lost 3 bases and 7 bases respectively, with 13 bases between them. This CDR3 contains 14 residues. As DNA, the CDR3 is TGTGCCAGCAGTTTTCAGGGAGGTGTCCAGCCCCAGCATTTT. Protein: CASSFQGGVQPQHF.

The chain couples TRBV6-1 to TRBJ2-7; D might be TRBD1 (6 bases). Germline CDR1 reads MNHNS; CDR2 reads SASEGT. CDR3 size: 14 residues. The V end was cut by 2 bases, the J end by 3 bases, with 11 bases between. The CDR3 is CASSETRGDYEQYF. CDR3 DNA sequence: TGTGCCAGCAGTGAAACCAGGGGTGACTACGAGCAGTACTTC.

In DNA form, the CDR3 reads TGTGCCAGCAGCCAAGAATTCAGGGGGTACAGCTCCTACGAGCAGTACTTC. Translation: CASSQEFRGYSSYEQYF. V and J are TRBV4-2 and TRBJ2-7, with TRBD1 matching over 7 bases. Per the germline V gene, CDR1 is LGHNA and CDR2 is YNFKEQ. V lost 0 bases to trimming and J lost 0 bases; unmatched junction nucleotides: 8. The CDR3 has 17 residues.

The V gene is TRBV28, the J gene TRBJ1-5, with a possible D match to TRBD1 (6 bases). Germline CDR1 is MDHEN and CDR2 is SYDVKM. CDR3 length equals 15 residues. The V and J ends lost 6 bases and 2 bases respectively, with 14 bases between them. The CDR3 is CASREGGGGNQPQHF. In nucleotides, the CDR3 is TGTGCCAGCAGAGAAGGGGGGGGAGGCAATCAGCCCCAGCATTTT.

The rearrangement uses TRBV25-1 and TRBJ2-5; a possible D gene is TRBD2 (6 bases). This CDR3 has 17 amino acids. V shed 2 bases and J shed 1 base, with 17 bases lying between them. Germline CDR1 is MGHDK and CDR2 is SYGVNS. The CDR3 loop is CASSEPPPGVLQETQYF. The CDR3 DNA is TGTGCCAGCAGTGAACCGCCACCGGGAGTCCTCCAAGAGACCCAGTACTTC.

The chain uses TRBV6-5 and TRBJ1-1; D ambiguous. The V gene's germline CDR1 is MNHEY and CDR2 SVGAGI. Trimming took off 2 bases at V and 1 base at J, with 14 bases between the two ends. This CDR3 has 16 residues. The CDR3 DNA is TGTGCCAGCAGTTACGGCACCCCTCCAGGGAACACTGAAGCTTTCTTT. This codes for CASSYGTPPGNTEAFF.

The genes are TRBV6-5 and TRBJ2-7; D is perhaps TRBD1 (6 bases). The ends were cut back, 7 bases at V and 3 bases at J, with 16 bases in the middle. The CDR3 extends over 14 amino acids. Germline lookup yields CDR1 MNHEY and CDR2 SVGAGI. The DNA of the CDR3 is TGTGCCAGCAAAAGGGCCCAGGGGATCTACGAGCAGTACTTC. Translated, it gives CASKRAQGIYEQYF.

This clone has a single count. Different DNA sequences within this sample yield the same CDR3. The chain has TRBV13 and TRBJ1-3; maybe TRBD1 (6 bases). Trimming shortened V by 5 bases and J by 0 bases, and 11 bases separated the two germline ends. The CDR3 contains 15 residues. The germline V gene encodes CDR1 PRHDT and CDR2 FYEKMQ (reference sequence). The CDR3, as DNA: TGTGCCAGCAGCCCCGGGACATACTCTGGAAACACCATATATTTT. It is translated as CASSPGTYSGNTIYF. The whole variable domain, filled in from reference TRBV13 and TRBJ1-3, reads AAGVIQSPRHLIKEKRETATLKCYPIPRHDTVYWYQQGPGQDPQFLISFYEKMQSDKGSIPDRFSAQQFSDYHSELNMSSLELGDSALYFCASSPGTYSGNTIYFGEGSWLTVV.

V gene TRBV7-2 combines with J gene TRBJ1-1, with 9 bases fitting TRBD1. Looked up from germline, CDR1 is SGHTA and CDR2 is FQGNSA. The CDR3 runs to 15 residues. V trimming: 4 bases; J trimming: 0 bases; junction bases outside the gene matches: 3. The CDR3 loop is CASSYTGGLNTEAFF. Written as DNA, the CDR3 is TGTGCCAGCAGCTACACAGGGGGCCTGAACACTGAAGCTTTCTTT.

This clone came up a few times. The V and J genes are TRBV6-4 and TRBJ2-6, with D uncertain. The V and J ends lost 2 bases and 0 bases respectively, with 8 bases between them. Germline CDR1 reads MRHNA; CDR2 reads SNTAGT. This CDR3 spans 16 amino acids. The CDR3 sequence is CASSDAGSSGANVLTF. CDR3 sequence (DNA): TGTGCCAGCAGTGACGCCGGTAGCTCTGGGGCCAACGTCCTGACTTTC.

The V call is TRBV7-2, the J call TRBJ2-3; D remains unclear. Germline CDR1 SGHTA, CDR2 FQGNSA. Trimming took 0 bases from V and 1 from J, leaving 8 bases between them. The CDR3 is 15 amino acids. The CDR3 protein is CASSLAKLRTDTQYF. In DNA, the CDR3 is TGTGCCAGCAGCTTAGCGAAGCTCCGCACAGATACGCAGTATTTT. The full variable domain, completed using reference TRBV7-2 and TRBJ2-3, is GAGVSQSPSNKVTEKGKDVELRCDPISGHTALYWYRQSLGQGLEFLIYFQGNSAPDKSGLPSDRFSAERTGGSVSTLTIQRTQQEDSAVYLCASSLAKLRTDTQYFGPGTRLTVL.

The chain joins TRBV5-6 to TRBJ2-7; TRBD1 matches at 7 bases. V shed 1 base, J shed 0 bases, and the junction held 4 bases outside the gene matches. Germline lookup yields CDR1 SGHDT and CDR2 YYEEEE. The length of the CDR3 is 15 residues. CDR3 DNA sequence: TGTGCCAGCAGCTTGCCGGGACAGTACTCCTACGAGCAGTACTTC. As protein: CASSLPGQYSYEQYF. The variable domain in full, completed from reference TRBV5-6 and TRBJ2-7, reads DAGVTQSPTHLIKTRGQQVTLRCSPKSGHDTVSWYQQALGQGPQFIFQYYEEEERQRGNFPDRFSGHQFPNYSSELNVNALLLGDSALYLCASSLPGQYSYEQYFGPGTRLTVT.

V and J are TRBV9 and TRBJ1-2; 9 nucleotides agree with TRBD1. The germline gives CDR1 SGDLS, CDR2 YYNGEE. Losses at the gene ends were 4 bases for V and 7 bases for J; bases not matched to a gene: 8. The CDR3 covers 14 residues. The CDR3 nucleotides read TGTGCCAGCAGCACGATACAGGGGGCGGGTGGCTACACCTTC. This translates into CASSTIQGAGGYTF.

Concerning this clone: This specimen includes other DNA sequences encoding the same CDR3. The genes are TRBV7-9 and TRBJ1-5; 8 bases are a match to TRBD1. Germline V lookup: CDR1 SEHNR, CDR2 FQNEAQ (reference sequence). The CDR3 extends over 15 amino acids. Germline trimming cut 3 bases from V and 6 bases from J; bases unmatched to any gene: 7. DNA of the CDR3: TGTGCCAGCAGCTTGGACAGGGAGAGGGGTCAGCCCCAGCATTTT. Protein sequence: CASSLDRERGQPQHF.

This chain connects TRBV9 to TRBJ2-7, with D perhaps TRBD2 (6 bases). The germline CDR1 and CDR2 sequences are SGDLS and YYNGEE. Trimming removed 0 bases from V and 4 bases from J, with 11 bases in between. This CDR3 spans 14 amino acids. CDR3: CASSVAGEGYEQYF. CDR3 bases: TGTGCCAGCAGCGTAGCGGGAGAAGGGTACGAGCAGTACTTC. Complete variable domain (other parts from reference TRBV9 and TRBJ2-7): DSGVTQTPKHLITATGQRVTLRCSPRSGDLSVYWYQQSLDQGLQFLIQYYNGEERAKGNILERFSAQQFPDLHSELNLSSLELGDSALYFCASSVAGEGYEQYFGPGTRLTVT.

This rearrangement joins TRBV5-4 to TRBJ2-3; 8 bases agree with TRBD2. This CDR3 spans 16 amino acids. Germline V gene sequence: CDR1 SGHNT, CDR2 YYREEE (reference sequence). Unmatched junction bases numbered 9, after V lost 4 bases and J lost 2 bases. In nucleotides, the CDR3 is TGTGCCAGCAGCGGGGGTGGACTAGCTTCCACAGATACGCAGTATTTT. Protein sequence: CASSGGGLASTDTQYF.

V and J are TRBV10-3 and TRBJ1-1, with D perhaps matching TRBD1 (6 bases). The CDR3 length is 13 residues. Germline V gene sequence: CDR1 ENHRY, CDR2 SYGVKD. V lost 6 bases to trimming and J lost 4 bases, with 12 bases between them. The CDR3 reads CAISPTGLTEAFF. The CDR3, as DNA: TGTGCCATCAGCCCGACAGGCCTCACTGAAGCTTTCTTT.